The rows below give T cell receptor beta chains drawn from one sample of a study of T cell responses to AZD1222 COVID-19 vaccine. Produced via immunoSEQ multiplex PCR; TCRdb's table is partial and in-frame only. Among 110,000 to 150,000 clones listed, roughly 90% were seen once. This specimen consisted of peripheral blood, obtained 28 days after the second AZD1222 dose. The receptors derive from an adult who received the AZD1222 COVID-19 vaccine. CDR3s include the opening cysteine and the closing phenylalanine or tryptophan. D genes are given only for firm matches. Some rows have no size entry. The others give once, few or many, or a class for an expanded clone.

CDR3 length: 14; D gene: NA; clone size: NA; V gene: TRBV5-6; J gene: TRBJ2-7; CDR3 DNA: TGTGCCAGCAGCTTGGGACAGGAGTTGTACGAGCAGTACTTC; CDR3 protein: CASSLGQELYEQYF
CDR3 length: 16; D gene: NA; clone size: once; V gene: TRBV2; J gene: TRBJ1-1; CDR3 DNA: TGTGCCAGCAGTGAAAGGGCGGGGACCCGGGACACTGAAGCTTTCTTT; CDR3 protein: CASSERAGTRDTEAFF
CDR3 length: 15; D gene: NA; clone size: NA; V gene: TRBV4-1; J gene: TRBJ1-1; CDR3 DNA: TGCGCCAGCAGCCAAGCACCGTTCATGAACACTGAAGCTTTCTTT; CDR3 protein: CASSQAPFMNTEAFF
CDR3 length: 13; D gene: NA; clone size: NA; V gene: TRBV7-3; J gene: TRBJ2-2; CDR3 DNA: TGTGCCAGCAGCTTAGGGAGCACCGGGGAGCTGTTTTTT; CDR3 protein: CASSLGSTGELFF
CDR3 length: 15; D gene: TRBD1; clone size: NA; V gene: TRBV5-1; J gene: TRBJ2-2; CDR3 DNA: TGCGCCAGCAGCCTTGGGACAGGGGGCCCACGGGAGCTGTTTTTT; CDR3 protein: CASSLGTGGPRELFF
CDR3 length: 11; D gene: NA; clone size: medium-sized; V gene: TRBV5-5; J gene: TRBJ2-1; CDR3 DNA: TGTGCCAGCACCGAAGGCAATGAGCAGTTCTTC; CDR3 protein: CASTEGNEQFF
CDR3 length: 14; D gene: TRBD1; clone size: NA; V gene: TRBV7-8; J gene: TRBJ1-3; CDR3 DNA: TGTGCCAGCAGCTTGACAGGGAGTGGAAACACCATATATTTT; CDR3 protein: CASSLTGSGNTIYF
CDR3 length: 13; D gene: TRBD1; clone size: NA; V gene: TRBV25-1; J gene: TRBJ1-1; CDR3 DNA: TGTGCCAGCAGTGAATTTGGGGACAGCCAAGCTTTCTTT; CDR3 protein: CASSEFGDSQAFF
CDR3 length: 12; D gene: TRBD1; clone size: NA; V gene: TRBV12-5; J gene: TRBJ2-7; CDR3 DNA: TGTGCTAGCAGTACAGGGGGCTCCGAGCAGTACTTC; CDR3 protein: CASSTGGSEQYF
CDR3 length: 18; D gene: TRBD1; clone size: NA; V gene: TRBV19; J gene: TRBJ1-3; CDR3 DNA: TGTGCCAGTAGTATACTCTGGAGGACAGGGGGATCCAAAAACACCATATATTTT; CDR3 protein: CASSILWRTGGSKNTIYF
CDR3 length: 20; D gene: NA; clone size: once; V gene: TRBV21-1; J gene: TRBJ2-3; CDR3 DNA: TGTGCCAGCACCCTACCCAGATTCCAGAGGAGGGAAATTAACACAGATACGCAGTATTTT; CDR3 protein: CASTLPRFQRREINTDTQYF
CDR3 length: 16; D gene: NA; clone size: NA; V gene: TRBV9; J gene: TRBJ1-3; CDR3 DNA: TGTGCCAGCAGCGTAGTGCCCCAGGGGCCCGGGGACACCATATATTTT; CDR3 protein: CASSVVPQGPGDTIYF
CDR3 length: 19; D gene: TRBD2; clone size: NA; V gene: TRBV5-1; J gene: TRBJ2-1; CDR3 DNA: TGCGCCAGCAGCTCGGATCTGACTAGCGGGGGGACCTCCTACAATGAGCAGTTCTTC; CDR3 protein: CASSSDLTSGGTSYNEQFF
CDR3 length: 15; D gene: NA; clone size: NA; V gene: TRBV18; J gene: TRBJ2-3; CDR3 DNA: TGTGCCAGCTCACTTGCCGGGACGTACACAGATACGCAGTATTTT; CDR3 protein: CASSLAGTYTDTQYF
CDR3 length: 17; D gene: TRBD1; clone size: NA; V gene: TRBV18; J gene: TRBJ1-5; CDR3 DNA: TGTGCCAGCTCATCGAGACAGGGGGCGAATAGCAATCAGCCCCAGCATTTT; CDR3 protein: CASSSRQGANSNQPQHF
CDR3 length: 13; D gene: TRBD1; clone size: few; V gene: TRBV12-3/TRBV12-4; J gene: TRBJ2-3; CDR3 DNA: TGTGCCAGCAGTTTACAGGGGGCAGATACGCAGTATTTT; CDR3 protein: CASSLQGADTQYF
CDR3 length: 14; D gene: TRBD1; clone size: NA; V gene: TRBV29-1; J gene: TRBJ1-2; CDR3 DNA: TGCAGCACCCGGACAGGGGGCGCCGACTATGGCTACACCTTC; CDR3 protein: CSTRTGGADYGYTF
CDR3 length: 16; D gene: NA; clone size: NA; V gene: TRBV7-9; J gene: TRBJ2-5; CDR3 DNA: TGTGCCAGCAGCTTCCTCGTAGACGCTTTTCAAGAGACCCAGTACTTC; CDR3 protein: CASSFLVDAFQETQYF
CDR3 length: 14; D gene: NA; clone size: NA; V gene: TRBV28; J gene: TRBJ1-3; CDR3 DNA: TGTGCCAGCAGACCCTTTTCCCGGGGAAACACCATATATTTT; CDR3 protein: CASRPFSRGNTIYF
CDR3 length: 15; D gene: TRBD2; clone size: NA; V gene: TRBV6-1; J gene: TRBJ2-7; CDR3 DNA: TGTGCCAGCAGTGAGGAAGCGGGGGGGGGCTACGAGCAGTACTTC; CDR3 protein: CASSEEAGGGYEQYF
CDR3 length: 15; D gene: TRBD1; clone size: NA; V gene: TRBV7-8; J gene: TRBJ2-7; CDR3 DNA: TGTGCCAGCAGCAAGGGACAGGGGGAATATAACGAGCAGTACTTC; CDR3 protein: CASSKGQGEYNEQYF
CDR3 length: 16; D gene: NA; clone size: NA; V gene: TRBV19; J gene: TRBJ1-2; CDR3 DNA: TGTGCCAGTAGTATAGGAATAAGGGGACCCCGTCTTGGCTACACCTTC; CDR3 protein: CASSIGIRGPRLGYTF
CDR3 length: 15; D gene: NA; clone size: NA; V gene: TRBV5-1; J gene: TRBJ1-2; CDR3 DNA: TGCGCCAGCAGCTTGGTGCCGGTGATCTCGGGTGGCTACACCTTC; CDR3 protein: CASSLVPVISGGYTF
CDR3 length: 15; D gene: TRBD1; clone size: NA; V gene: TRBV5-1; J gene: TRBJ1-5; CDR3 DNA: TGCGCCAGCAGCTTGACAGGGGCAGAGAATCAGCCCCAGCATTTT; CDR3 protein: CASSLTGAENQPQHF
CDR3 length: 16; D gene: NA; clone size: few; V gene: TRBV9; J gene: TRBJ2-2; CDR3 DNA: TGTGCCAGCAGCCCGATTGACAGAGCTCTCACCGGGGAGCTGTTTTTT; CDR3 protein: CASSPIDRALTGELFF
CDR3 length: 15; D gene: TRBD2; clone size: NA; V gene: TRBV6-2/TRBV6-3; J gene: TRBJ2-1; CDR3 DNA: TGTGCCAGCAGTTACGCGGGAGCGTACTACAATGAGCAGTTCTTC; CDR3 protein: CASSYAGAYYNEQFF
CDR3 length: 13; D gene: NA; clone size: NA; V gene: TRBV5-1; J gene: TRBJ2-1; CDR3 DNA: TGCGCCAGCAGCTTGGACCAATACAATGAGCAGTTCTTC; CDR3 protein: CASSLDQYNEQFF
CDR3 length: 14; D gene: TRBD1; clone size: NA; V gene: TRBV2; J gene: TRBJ1-2; CDR3 DNA: TGTGCCAGCAAGCCTAAGGACAGGGCCTATGGCTACACCTTC; CDR3 protein: CASKPKDRAYGYTF
CDR3 length: 17; D gene: TRBD1; clone size: NA; V gene: TRBV18; J gene: TRBJ1-6; CDR3 DNA: TGTGCCAGCTCCCACCGTTCCGGGACAGGATGGGGTTCACCCCTCCACTTT; CDR3 protein: CASSHRSGTGWGSPLHF
CDR3 length: 12; D gene: NA; clone size: once; V gene: TRBV2; J gene: TRBJ2-1; CDR3 DNA: TGTGCCAGCAGTATGGGCTGGAATGAGCAGTTCTTC; CDR3 protein: CASSMGWNEQFF
CDR3 length: 15; D gene: TRBD1; clone size: once; V gene: TRBV4-1; J gene: TRBJ1-2; CDR3 DNA: TGCGCCAGCAGCCAAGGGACAGGTTATAACTATGGCTACACCTTC; CDR3 protein: CASSQGTGYNYGYTF
CDR3 length: 15; D gene: NA; clone size: once; V gene: TRBV5-1; J gene: TRBJ1-2; CDR3 DNA: TGCGCCAGCAGCTTGGACCAGGGAACTAACTATGGCTACACCTTC; CDR3 protein: CASSLDQGTNYGYTF
CDR3 length: 18; D gene: TRBD2; clone size: once; V gene: TRBV14; J gene: TRBJ2-1; CDR3 DNA: TGTGCCAGCAGCCTAGGACTAGCGGGAGGGCGATGGGACAATGAGCAGTTCTTC; CDR3 protein: CASSLGLAGGRWDNEQFF
CDR3 length: 13; D gene: NA; clone size: NA; V gene: TRBV24-1; J gene: TRBJ2-7; CDR3 DNA: TGTGCCACCAGTGATGCGATCTCCTACGAGCAGTACTTC; CDR3 protein: CATSDAISYEQYF
CDR3 length: 15; D gene: NA; clone size: NA; V gene: TRBV4-2; J gene: TRBJ2-7; CDR3 DNA: TGTGCCAGCAGCCAGGGCACAGCGGGCCCCTACGAGCAGTACTTC; CDR3 protein: CASSQGTAGPYEQYF
CDR3 length: 17; D gene: NA; clone size: NA; V gene: TRBV19; J gene: TRBJ2-2; CDR3 DNA: TGTGCCAGTAGTCAGGACAGTACCTCCCTCCTAACCGGGGAGCTGTTTTTT; CDR3 protein: CASSQDSTSLLTGELFF
CDR3 length: 15; D gene: NA; clone size: NA; V gene: TRBV9; J gene: TRBJ1-2; CDR3 DNA: TGTGCCAGCAGCGGAAGCGGGACGGGCGTCTATGGCTACACCTTC; CDR3 protein: CASSGSGTGVYGYTF
CDR3 length: 13; D gene: NA; clone size: NA; V gene: TRBV7-7; J gene: TRBJ2-2; CDR3 DNA: TGTGCCAGCAGCGGTCCGAACACCGGGGAGCTGTTTTTT; CDR3 protein: CASSGPNTGELFF
CDR3 length: 16; D gene: NA; clone size: NA; V gene: TRBV7-8; J gene: TRBJ2-1; CDR3 DNA: TGTGCCAGCAGCACAAGACTGGGCAGCTCCTACAATGAGCAGTTCTTC; CDR3 protein: CASSTRLGSSYNEQFF
CDR3 length: 14; D gene: TRBD2; clone size: NA; V gene: TRBV27; J gene: TRBJ2-2; CDR3 DNA: TGTGCCAGCAGTTTTGGGGGGGGGACCGGGGAGCTGTTTTTT; CDR3 protein: CASSFGGGTGELFF